This T cell receptor (beta chain) was profiled in a study of metastatic and nonmetastatic thyroid tumors. In the study overall: Peripheral blood and tumor or nodule samples from malignant and benign thyroid patients were compared.

No patient had received any treatment before thyroid surgery. TCRdb re-processed the PCR reads through MiXCR. The sample shows tens of thousands of clones, 11% of them seen only once. This receptor was obtained from a female donor with papillary thyroid cancer or a benign thyroid nodule (not recorded which). Some clones in this sample may be carry-over from other donors' samples. Source material: blood.

The CDR3 DNA follows: TGTGCCAGCAGGCTGGGACAGCCTTATAATTCACCCCTCCACTTT. Translated, it gives CASRLGQPYNSPLHF. The gene calls are TRBV28 and TRBJ1-6, with 7 bases fitting TRBD1. The CDR3 spans 15 residues. Germline V lookup: CDR1 MDHEN, CDR2 SYDVKM. V gave up 6 bases and J gave up 4 bases; unmatched junction bases: 6.